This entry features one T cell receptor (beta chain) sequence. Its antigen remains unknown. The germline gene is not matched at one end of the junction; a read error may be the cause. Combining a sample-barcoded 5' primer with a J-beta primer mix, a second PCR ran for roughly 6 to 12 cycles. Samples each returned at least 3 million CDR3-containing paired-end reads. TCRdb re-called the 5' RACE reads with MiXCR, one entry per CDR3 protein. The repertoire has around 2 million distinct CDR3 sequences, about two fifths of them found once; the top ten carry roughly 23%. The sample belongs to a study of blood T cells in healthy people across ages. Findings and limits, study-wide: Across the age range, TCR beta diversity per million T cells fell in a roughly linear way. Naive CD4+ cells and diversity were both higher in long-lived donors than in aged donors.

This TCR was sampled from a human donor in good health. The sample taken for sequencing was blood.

CDR3 amino acids: CATSEAGFSYNEQFF. In DNA, the CDR3 is TGCGCCACCAGCGAAGCGGGGTTCTCCTACAATGAGCAGTTCTTC. The rearrangement links TRBV15 to TRBJ2-1; 7 bases align to TRBD2. The CDR3 spans 15 residues. In germline, CDR1 is LNHNV, CDR2 YYDKDF (reference sequence).